This T cell receptor beta chain was profiled in a study of graft-versus-host responses after intestinal transplantation. Findings of the study overall: Detection of GvH clones occurred in recipient marrow, and some had their first appearance in ileum or blood.

The CDR3 length is 15 residues. Clones were read by immunoSEQ multiplex PCR, and TCRdb kept only the in-frame ones, dropping some. The sample contains about 47,000 clones, just under 95% of which appear only once. As to this clone: Antigen specificity is unknown.

The chain joins TRBV21-1 to TRBJ2-7; the tabulated D call, TRBD2, remains unverified against the DNA. TRBV21-1 is a pseudogene locus. This sample comprised PBMCs, obtained about 800 days after a first intestinal transplant, on the day of a second. The sequence was collected from a human patient who received an intestinal transplant, so some T cells may come from the graft donor. The DNA of the CDR3 is TGTGCCAGCAGCAGCACTAGCGGGAGCCCCTACGAGCAGTACTTC. Translating gives CASSSTSGSPYEQYF.